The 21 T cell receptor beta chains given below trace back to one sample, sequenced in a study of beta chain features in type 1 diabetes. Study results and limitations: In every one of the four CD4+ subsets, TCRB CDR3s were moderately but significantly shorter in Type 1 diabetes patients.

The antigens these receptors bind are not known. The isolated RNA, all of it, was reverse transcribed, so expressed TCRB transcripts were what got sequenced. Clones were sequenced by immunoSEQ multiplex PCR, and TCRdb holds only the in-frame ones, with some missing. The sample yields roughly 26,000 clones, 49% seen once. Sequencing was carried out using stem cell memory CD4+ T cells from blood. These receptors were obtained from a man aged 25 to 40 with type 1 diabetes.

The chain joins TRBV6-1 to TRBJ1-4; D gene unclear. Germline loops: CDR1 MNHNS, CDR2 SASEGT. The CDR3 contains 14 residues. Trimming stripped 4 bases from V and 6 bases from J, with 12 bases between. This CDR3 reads CASSAWVADEKLFF. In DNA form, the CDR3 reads TGTGCCAGCAGTGCTTGGGTAGCGGATGAAAAACTGTTTTTT.

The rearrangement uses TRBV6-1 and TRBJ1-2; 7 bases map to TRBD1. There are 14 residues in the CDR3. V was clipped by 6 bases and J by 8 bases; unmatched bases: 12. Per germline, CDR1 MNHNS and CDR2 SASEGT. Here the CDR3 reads CASRQTGPFGGYTF. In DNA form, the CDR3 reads TGTGCCAGCAGACAGACAGGGCCCTTTGGAGGCTACACCTTC.

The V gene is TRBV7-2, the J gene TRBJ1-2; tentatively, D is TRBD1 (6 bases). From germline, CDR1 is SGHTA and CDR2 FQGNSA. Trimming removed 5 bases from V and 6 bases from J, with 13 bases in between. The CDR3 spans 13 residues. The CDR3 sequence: CASSHRVGDGYTF. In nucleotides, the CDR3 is TGTGCCAGCAGCCACAGGGTTGGGGATGGCTACACCTTC.

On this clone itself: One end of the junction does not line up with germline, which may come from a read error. The CDR3 reads CASRQVRAGTGSTEAFF. For the CDR3, the DNA is TGCGCCAGCAGGCAAGTGCGAGCCGGGACAGGGAGCACTGAAGCTTTCTTT. The chain carries TRBV4-1 and TRBJ1-1; 9 nucleotides match TRBD1. CDR3 length: 17 residues. CDR1 MGHRA and CDR2 YSYEKL come from the germline V gene.

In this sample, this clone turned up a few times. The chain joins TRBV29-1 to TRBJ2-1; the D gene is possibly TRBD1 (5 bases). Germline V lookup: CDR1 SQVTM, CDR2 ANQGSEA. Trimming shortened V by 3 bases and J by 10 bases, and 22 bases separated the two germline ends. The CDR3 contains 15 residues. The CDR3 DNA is TGCAGCGTTGATTCGCAGGGTGGTGTAGGACGCGAGCAGTTCTTC. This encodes CSVDSQGGVGREQFF.

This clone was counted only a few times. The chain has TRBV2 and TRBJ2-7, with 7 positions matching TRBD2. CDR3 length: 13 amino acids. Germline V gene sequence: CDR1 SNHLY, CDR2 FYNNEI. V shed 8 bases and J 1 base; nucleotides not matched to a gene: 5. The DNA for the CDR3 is TGTGCCAGCCAGCGGGATGCTTCCTACGAGCAGTACTTC. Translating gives CASQRDASYEQYF.

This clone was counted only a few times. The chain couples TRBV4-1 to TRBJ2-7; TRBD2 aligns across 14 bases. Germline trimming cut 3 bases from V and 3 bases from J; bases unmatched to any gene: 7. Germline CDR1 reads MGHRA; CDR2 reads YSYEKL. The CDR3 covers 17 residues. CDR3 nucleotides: TGCGCCAGCAGCCAGGCGGGACTAGCGGGAGCGAACTACGAGCAGTACTTC. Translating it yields CASSQAGLAGANYEQYF.

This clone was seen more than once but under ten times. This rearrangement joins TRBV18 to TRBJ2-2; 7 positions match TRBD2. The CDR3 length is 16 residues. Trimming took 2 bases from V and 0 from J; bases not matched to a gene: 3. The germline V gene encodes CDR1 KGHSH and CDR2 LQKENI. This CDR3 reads CASSPGSGTNTGELFF. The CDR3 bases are TGTGCCAGCTCACCAGGGAGCGGGACGAACACCGGGGAGCTGTTTTTT. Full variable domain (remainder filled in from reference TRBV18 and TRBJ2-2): NAGVMQNPRHLVRRRGQEARLRCSPMKGHSHVYWYRQLPEEGLKFMVYLQKENIIDESGMPKERFSAEFPKEGPSILRIQQVVRGDSAAYFCASSPGSGTNTGELFFGEGSRLTVL.

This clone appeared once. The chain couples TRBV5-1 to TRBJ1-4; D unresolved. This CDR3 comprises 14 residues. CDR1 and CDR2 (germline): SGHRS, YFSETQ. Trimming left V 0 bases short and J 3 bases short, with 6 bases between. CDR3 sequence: CASSLDSSNEKLFF. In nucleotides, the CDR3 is TGCGCCAGCAGCTTGGACAGCTCTAATGAAAAACTGTTTTTT.

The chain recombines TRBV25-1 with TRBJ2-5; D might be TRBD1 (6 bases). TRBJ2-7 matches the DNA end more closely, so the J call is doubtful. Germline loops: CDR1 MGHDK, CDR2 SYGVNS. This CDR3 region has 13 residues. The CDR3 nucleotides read TGTGCCAGCAGGCCGACAGGAACCTACGAGCAGTACTTC. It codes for CASRPTGTYEQYF.

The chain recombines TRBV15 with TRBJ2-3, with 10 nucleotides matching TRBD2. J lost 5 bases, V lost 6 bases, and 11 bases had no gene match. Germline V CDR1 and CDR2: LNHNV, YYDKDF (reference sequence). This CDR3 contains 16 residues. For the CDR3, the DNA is TGTGCCACCAGTACGAGGACTAGCGGAGGGGGAGATACGCAGTATTTT. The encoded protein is CATSTRTSGGGDTQYF. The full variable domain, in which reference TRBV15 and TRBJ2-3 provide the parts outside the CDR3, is DAMVIQNPRYQVTQFGKPVTLSCSQTLNHNVMYWYQQKSSQAPKLLFHYYDKDFNNEADTPDNFQSRRPNTSFCFLDIRSPGLGDTAMYLCATSTRTSGGGDTQYFGPGTRLTVL.

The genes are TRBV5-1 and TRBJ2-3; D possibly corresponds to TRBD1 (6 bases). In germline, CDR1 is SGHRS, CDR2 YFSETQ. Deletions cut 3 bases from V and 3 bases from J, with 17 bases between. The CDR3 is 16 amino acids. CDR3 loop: CASSSRAQGTTDTQYF. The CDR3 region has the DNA TGCGCCAGCAGCTCCCGTGCGCAGGGGACGACAGATACGCAGTATTTT.

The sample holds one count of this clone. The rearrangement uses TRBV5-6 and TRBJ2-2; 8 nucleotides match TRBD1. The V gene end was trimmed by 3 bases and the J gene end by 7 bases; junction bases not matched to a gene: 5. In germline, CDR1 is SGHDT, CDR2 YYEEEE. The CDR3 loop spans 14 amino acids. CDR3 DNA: TGTGCCAGCAGCTGGACAGGGACCAGCGGGGAGCTGTTTTTT. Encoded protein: CASSWTGTSGELFF.

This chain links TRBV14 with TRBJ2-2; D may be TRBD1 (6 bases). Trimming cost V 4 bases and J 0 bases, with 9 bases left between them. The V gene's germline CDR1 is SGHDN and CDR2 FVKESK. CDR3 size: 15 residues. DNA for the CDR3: TGTGCCAGCAGCCTCGGGACACCGAACACCGGGGAGCTGTTTTTT. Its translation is CASSLGTPNTGELFF.

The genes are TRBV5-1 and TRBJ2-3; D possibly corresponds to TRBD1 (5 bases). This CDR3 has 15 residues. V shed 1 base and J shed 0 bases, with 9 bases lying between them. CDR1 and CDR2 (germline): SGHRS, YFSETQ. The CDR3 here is CASSLTGTSTDTQYF. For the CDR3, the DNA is TGCGCCAGCAGCTTGACAGGAACTAGCACAGATACGCAGTATTTT.

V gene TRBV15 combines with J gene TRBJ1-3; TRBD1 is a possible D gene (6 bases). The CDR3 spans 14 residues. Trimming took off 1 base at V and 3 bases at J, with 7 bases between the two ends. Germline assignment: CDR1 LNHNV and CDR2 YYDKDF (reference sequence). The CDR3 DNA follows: TGTGCCACCAGCAGAGGGGGGCTTGGAAACACCATATATTTT. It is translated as CATSRGGLGNTIYF.

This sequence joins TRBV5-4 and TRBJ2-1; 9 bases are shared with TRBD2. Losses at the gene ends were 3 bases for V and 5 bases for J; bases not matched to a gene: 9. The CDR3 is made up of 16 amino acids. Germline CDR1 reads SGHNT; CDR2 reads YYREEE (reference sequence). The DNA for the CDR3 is TGTGCCAGCAGCTCGATAACTAGCGGGCCCAACAATGAGCAGTTCTTC. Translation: CASSSITSGPNNEQFF.

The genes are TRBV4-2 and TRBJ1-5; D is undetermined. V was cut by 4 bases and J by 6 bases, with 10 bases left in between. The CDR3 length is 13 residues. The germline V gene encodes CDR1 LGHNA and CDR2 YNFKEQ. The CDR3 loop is CASSRDVSQPQHF. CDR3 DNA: TGTGCCAGCAGCCGAGATGTTAGTCAGCCCCAGCATTTT.

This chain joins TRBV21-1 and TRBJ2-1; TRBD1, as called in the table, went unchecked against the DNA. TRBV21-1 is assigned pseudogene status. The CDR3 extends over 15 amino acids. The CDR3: CASSRVMQGWHEQFF. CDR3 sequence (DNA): TGTGCCAGCAGCAGGGTGATGCAGGGGTGGCATGAGCAGTTCTTC.

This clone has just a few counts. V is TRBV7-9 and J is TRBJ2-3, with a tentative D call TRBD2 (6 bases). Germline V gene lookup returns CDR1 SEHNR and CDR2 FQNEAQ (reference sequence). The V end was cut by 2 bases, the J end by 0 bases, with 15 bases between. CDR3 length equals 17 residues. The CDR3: CASSLRVSRGSTDTQYF. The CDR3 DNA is TGTGCCAGCAGCTTAAGGGTTTCGCGGGGAAGCACAGATACGCAGTATTTT.

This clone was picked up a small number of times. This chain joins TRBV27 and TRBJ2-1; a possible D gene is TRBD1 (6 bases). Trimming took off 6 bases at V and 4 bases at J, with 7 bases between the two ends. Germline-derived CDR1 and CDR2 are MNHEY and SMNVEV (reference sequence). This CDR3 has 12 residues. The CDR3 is CASSRGYNEQFF. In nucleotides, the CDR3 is TGTGCCAGCAGCAGGGGATACAATGAGCAGTTCTTC.